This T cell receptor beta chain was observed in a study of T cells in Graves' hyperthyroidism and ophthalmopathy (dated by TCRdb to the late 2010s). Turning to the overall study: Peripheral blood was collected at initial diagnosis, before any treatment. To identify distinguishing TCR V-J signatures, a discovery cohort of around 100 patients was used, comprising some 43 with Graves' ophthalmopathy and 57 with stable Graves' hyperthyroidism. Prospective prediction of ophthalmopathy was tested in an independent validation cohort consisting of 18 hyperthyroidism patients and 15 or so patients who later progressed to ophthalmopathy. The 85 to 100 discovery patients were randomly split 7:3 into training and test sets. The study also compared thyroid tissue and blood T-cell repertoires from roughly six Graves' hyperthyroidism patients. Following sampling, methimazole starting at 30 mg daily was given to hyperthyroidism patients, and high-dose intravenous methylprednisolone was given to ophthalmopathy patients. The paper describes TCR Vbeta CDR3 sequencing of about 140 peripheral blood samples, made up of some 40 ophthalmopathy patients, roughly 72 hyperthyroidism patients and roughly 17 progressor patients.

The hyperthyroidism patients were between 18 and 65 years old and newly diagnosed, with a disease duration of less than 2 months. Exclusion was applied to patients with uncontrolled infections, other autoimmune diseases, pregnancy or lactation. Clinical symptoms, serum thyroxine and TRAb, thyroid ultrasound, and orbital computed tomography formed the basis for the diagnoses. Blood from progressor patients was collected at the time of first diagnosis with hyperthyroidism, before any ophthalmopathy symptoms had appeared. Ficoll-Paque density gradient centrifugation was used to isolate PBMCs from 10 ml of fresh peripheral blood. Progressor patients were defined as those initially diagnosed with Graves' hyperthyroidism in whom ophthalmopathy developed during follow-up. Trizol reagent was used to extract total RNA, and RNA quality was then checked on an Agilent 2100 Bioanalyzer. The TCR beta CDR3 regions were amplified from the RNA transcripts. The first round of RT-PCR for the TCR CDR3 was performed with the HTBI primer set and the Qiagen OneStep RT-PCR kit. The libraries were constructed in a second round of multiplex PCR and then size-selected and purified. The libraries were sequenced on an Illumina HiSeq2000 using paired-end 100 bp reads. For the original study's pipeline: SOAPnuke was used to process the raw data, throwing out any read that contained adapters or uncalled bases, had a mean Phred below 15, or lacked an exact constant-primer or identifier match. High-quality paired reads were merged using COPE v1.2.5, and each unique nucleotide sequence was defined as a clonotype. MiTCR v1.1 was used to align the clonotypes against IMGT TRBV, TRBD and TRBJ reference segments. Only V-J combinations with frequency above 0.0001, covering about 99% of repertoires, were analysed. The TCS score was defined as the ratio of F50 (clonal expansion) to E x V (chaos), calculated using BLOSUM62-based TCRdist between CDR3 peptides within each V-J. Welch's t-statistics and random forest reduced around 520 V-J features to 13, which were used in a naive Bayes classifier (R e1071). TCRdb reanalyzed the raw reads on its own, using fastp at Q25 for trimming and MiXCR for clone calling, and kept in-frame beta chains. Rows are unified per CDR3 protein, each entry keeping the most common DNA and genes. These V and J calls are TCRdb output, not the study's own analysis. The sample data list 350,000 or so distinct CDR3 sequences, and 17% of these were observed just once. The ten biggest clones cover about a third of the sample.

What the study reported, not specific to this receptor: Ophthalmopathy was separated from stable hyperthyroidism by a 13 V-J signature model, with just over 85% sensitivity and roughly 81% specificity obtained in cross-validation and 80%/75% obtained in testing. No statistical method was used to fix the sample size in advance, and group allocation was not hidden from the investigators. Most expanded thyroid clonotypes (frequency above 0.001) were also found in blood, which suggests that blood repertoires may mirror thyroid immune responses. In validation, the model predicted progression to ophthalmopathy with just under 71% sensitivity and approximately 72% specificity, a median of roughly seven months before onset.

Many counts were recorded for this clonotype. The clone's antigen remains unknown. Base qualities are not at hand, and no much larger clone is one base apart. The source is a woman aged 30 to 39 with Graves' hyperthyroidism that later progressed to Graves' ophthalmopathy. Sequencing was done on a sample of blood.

The CDR3 amino acid sequence is: CASRGSGGSNEQFF. The nucleotide sequence is given as TGTGCCAGCAGGGGTAGCGGGGGTTCCAATGAGCAGTTCTTC. The chain joins TRBV6-1 to TRBJ2-1; TRBD2 fits 9 bases in the junction. Relative to germline, V is missing 6 bases and J is missing 6 bases, with 6 bases of the junction outside any gene match. The germline V gene gives CDR1 as MNHNS and CDR2 as SASEGT. The CDR3 numbers 14 residues from cysteine through phenylalanine. Only the CDR3 DNA stays, 42 bases, in frame from base 1.